The sequence of this T cell receptor beta chain was determined in a study of response to subunit inactivated influenza vaccine. Study-level results: The study's authors posited that every seasonal influenza vaccination enlists few new T cells.

Regarding this clonotype: The antigen remains unidentified.

TCRdb passed the RT-PCR reads through MiXCR, listing each CDR3 protein once. The table lists 750,000 to 850,000 distinct CDR3 sequences, roughly 18% of them singletons, with 11% in the top ten. Germline CDR1 is SGHTA and CDR2 is FQGNSA. The CDR3 spans 16 residues. V was cut by 0 bases and J by 3 bases, with 11 bases left in between. The sequencing here drew on PBMCs from blood, taken 5 to 6 days after vaccination. This sequence joins TRBV7-2 and TRBJ1-4; D not certain. This receptor was identified in a man over 45 who received an inactivated influenza vaccine. This CDR3 reads CASSLANRMANEKLFF. The CDR3 DNA sequence: TGTGCCAGCAGCTTAGCGAATAGAATGGCTAATGAAAAACTGTTTTTT. Full variable domain (missing parts from reference TRBV7-2 and TRBJ1-4): GAGVSQSPSNKVTEKGKDVELRCDPISGHTALYWYRQSLGQGLEFLIYFQGNSAPDKSGLPSDRFSAERTGGSVSTLTIQRTQQEDSAVYLCASSLANRMANEKLFFGSGTQLSVL.